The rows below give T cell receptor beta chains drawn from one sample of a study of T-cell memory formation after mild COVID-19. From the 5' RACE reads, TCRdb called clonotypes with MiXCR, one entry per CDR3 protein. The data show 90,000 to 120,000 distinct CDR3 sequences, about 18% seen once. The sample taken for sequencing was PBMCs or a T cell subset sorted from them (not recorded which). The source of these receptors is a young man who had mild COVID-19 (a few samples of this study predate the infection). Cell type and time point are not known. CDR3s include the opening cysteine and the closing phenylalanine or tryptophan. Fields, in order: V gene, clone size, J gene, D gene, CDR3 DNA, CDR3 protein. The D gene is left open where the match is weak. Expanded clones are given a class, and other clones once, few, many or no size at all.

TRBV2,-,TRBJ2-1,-,TGTGCCAGCAGGGCCTATGAGCAGTTCTTC,CASRAYEQFF
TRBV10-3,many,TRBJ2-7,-,TGTGCCACCCGGGCTACCCTATCCTACGAGCAGTACTTC,CATRATLSYEQYF
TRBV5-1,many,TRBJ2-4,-,TGCGCCAGCAGCCCACCAGGGGTGATAAACATTCAGTACTTC,CASSPPGVINIQYF
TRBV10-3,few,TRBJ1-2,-,TGTGCCATCCCCCGAAGGGACTATGGCTACACCTTC,CAIPRRDYGYTF
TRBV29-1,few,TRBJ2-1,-,TGCAGCGTTTCGGTAGCAGCTGACAATGAGCAGTTCTTC,CSVSVAADNEQFF
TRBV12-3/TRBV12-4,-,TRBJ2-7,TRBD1,TGTGCCAGCAGAGGACAGGGGCACCACGAGCAGTACTTC,CASRGQGHHEQYF
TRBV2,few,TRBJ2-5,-,TGTGCCAGCAGTCGGGACTCCGGTTGGGAGACCCAGTACTTC,CASSRDSGWETQYF
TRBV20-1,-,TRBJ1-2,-,TGCAGTGCTAGAGCCCAGCCCACTAACTATGGCTACACCTTC,CSARAQPTNYGYTF
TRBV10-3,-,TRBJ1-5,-,TGTGCCATCAGTGGAGACAGCCATAATCAGCCCCAGCATTTT,CAISGDSHNQPQHF
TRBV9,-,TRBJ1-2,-,TGTGCCAGCAGCGTAAGGCCGCGGTCACAAGACGGCTACACCTTC,CASSVRPRSQDGYTF
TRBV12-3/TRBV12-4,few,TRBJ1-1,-,TGTGCCAGCAGCCTCGTACCGACAGAAGAGAACACTGAAGCTTTCTTT,CASSLVPTEENTEAFF
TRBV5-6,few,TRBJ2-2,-,TGTGCCAGCAGCCCAGGCCACACCGGGGAGCTGTTTTTT,CASSPGHTGELFF
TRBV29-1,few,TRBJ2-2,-,TGCAGCGTTGCAACGGGATCGAACACCGGGGAGCTGTTTTTT,CSVATGSNTGELFF
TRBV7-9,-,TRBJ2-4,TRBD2,TGTGCCAGCAGCTTAGGAGCTAGCGGGGGGCCGGAGTACTTC,CASSLGASGGPEYF
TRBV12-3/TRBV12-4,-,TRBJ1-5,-,TGTGCCAGCAGTAAGGATAGTCAGCCCCAGCATTTT,CASSKDSQPQHF
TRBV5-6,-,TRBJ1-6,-,TGTGCCAGCAGCTTGGGGTGGGGGTATTCACCCCTCCACTTT,CASSLGWGYSPLHF
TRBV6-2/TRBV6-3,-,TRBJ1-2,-,TGTGCCAGCAGGATGGACGGGGGGAACTATGGCTACACCTTC,CASRMDGGNYGYTF
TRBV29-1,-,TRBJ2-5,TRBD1,TGCAGCGTGGGACAGCAGAAAGAGACCCAGTACTTC,CSVGQQKETQYF
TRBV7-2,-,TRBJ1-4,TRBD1,TGTGCCAGCAGGAAGCAAGGGACAGGGGGCTCGACAACTAATGAAAAACTGTTTTTT,CASRKQGTGGSTTNEKLFF
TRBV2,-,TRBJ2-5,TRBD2,TGTGCCAGCAGCCCCTTTAGCGGGGTCCAAGAGACCCAGTACTTC,CASSPFSGVQETQYF
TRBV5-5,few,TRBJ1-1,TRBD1,TGTGCCAGCAGCTTCGCTACAGGGGGCACTGAAGCTTTCTTT,CASSFATGGTEAFF
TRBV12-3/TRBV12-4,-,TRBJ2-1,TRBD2,TGTGCCAGCAGCCGTGGACTAGCTGGGGAGCAGTTCTTC,CASSRGLAGEQFF
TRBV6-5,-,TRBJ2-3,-,TGTGCCAGCAGTCCCCAGCCTTCGGTTGCAGATACGCAGTATTTT,CASSPQPSVADTQYF
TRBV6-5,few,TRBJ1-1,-,TGTGCCAGCAGTTACGCCTCTGGACGGACTGAAGCTTTCTTT,CASSYASGRTEAFF
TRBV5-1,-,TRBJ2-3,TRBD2,TGCGCCAGCAGCGAGTTTAGCGGGGCGCCTGACACAGATACGCAGTATTTT,CASSEFSGAPDTDTQYF
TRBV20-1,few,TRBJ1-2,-,TGCAGTGCTAGAGAATCGCTGGGACTCCCTGGCTACACCTTC,CSARESLGLPGYTF
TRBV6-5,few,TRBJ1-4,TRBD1,TGTGCCAGCAGTCCCGGGACAGGATATGAAAAACTGTTTTTT,CASSPGTGYEKLFF
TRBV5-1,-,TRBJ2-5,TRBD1,TGCGCCAGCAGCTTTGACAGGGAAGGGACCCAGTACTTC,CASSFDREGTQYF
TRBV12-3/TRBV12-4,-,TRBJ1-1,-,TGTGCCAGCAGCCGTACTGAAGCTTTCTTT,CASSRTEAFF
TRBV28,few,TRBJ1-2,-,TGTGCCAGCAGTCCTAACTATGGCTACACCTTC,CASSPNYGYTF
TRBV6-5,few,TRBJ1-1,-,TGTGCCAGCAGCCTCGGGCCTGAAGCTTTCTTT,CASSLGPEAFF
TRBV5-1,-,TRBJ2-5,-,TGCGCCAGCAGCTTAGCGGTTCAGGAGACCCAGTACTTC,CASSLAVQETQYF
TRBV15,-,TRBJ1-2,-,TGTGCCACCAGCAGAGAAGAATATGGCTACACCTTC,CATSREEYGYTF
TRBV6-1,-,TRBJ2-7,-,TGTGCCAGCAGTGAAGCGGACTACGAGCAGTACTTC,CASSEADYEQYF
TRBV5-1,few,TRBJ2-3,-,TGCGCCAGCAGCCCCGGCCCGTCGGGCACGCAGTATTTT,CASSPGPSGTQYF
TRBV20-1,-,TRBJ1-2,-,TGCAGTGCTAGGGACCCTACCTATGGCTACACCTTC,CSARDPTYGYTF
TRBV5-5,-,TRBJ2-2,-,TGTGCCAGCAGCCCCGGACAAATCGGGCCGGCAAACACCGGGGAGCTGTTTTTT,CASSPGQIGPANTGELFF
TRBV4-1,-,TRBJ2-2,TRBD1,TGCGCCAGCAGTCAGGGACCGGACAGGGGTTCGAACACCGGGGAGCTGTTTTTT,CASSQGPDRGSNTGELFF
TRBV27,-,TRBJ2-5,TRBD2,TGTGCCAGCAGTTTATCCGCGGGGGGCCCCGGGGTGGAGACCCAGTACTTC,CASSLSAGGPGVETQYF
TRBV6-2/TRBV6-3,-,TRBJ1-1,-,TGTGCCAGCAGTTACGCCCTTAGATCCGAAGCTTTCTTT,CASSYALRSEAFF
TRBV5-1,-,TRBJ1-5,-,TGCGCCAGCAGCCCCTTAGGAGGGGGTCAGCCCCAGCATTTT,CASSPLGGGQPQHF
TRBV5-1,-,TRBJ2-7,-,TGCGCCAGCAGCTCTAGATATACGGGGGAGCAGTACTTC,CASSSRYTGEQYF
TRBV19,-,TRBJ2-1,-,TGTGCCAGTAGTCCCCGTGAGGGCAATGAGCAGTTCTTC,CASSPREGNEQFF
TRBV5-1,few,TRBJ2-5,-,TGCGCCAGCAGTGTCGGGACGGTGTACCAAGAGACCCAGTACTTC,CASSVGTVYQETQYF
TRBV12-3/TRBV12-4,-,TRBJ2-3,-,TGTGCCAGCAGTTTACGCGGGGTTCGGGATACGCGGTATTTT,CASSLRGVRDTRYF